This T cell receptor beta chain was sequenced in a study of blood T cell repertoires in COVID-19. Study details: Researchers got acute and convalescent COVID-19 samples from the United States, Italy and Spain. PBMCs, B-cell-depleted T cells, or T cells were the source of the cDNA or gDNA that made up the material.

During active infection, Seattle patients enrolled and were then monitored through disease. In the authors' workflow: For nucleated cells, counts were estimated from reference gene primer amplification. Libraries were prepared by immunoSEQ multiplex PCR; TCRdb keeps only in-frame clonotypes and omits some of them. V and J calls and clone size are given by that table; D and trimming were obtained from the DNA. The table records roughly 47,000 clones, approximately 85% of them present only once. This CDR3 contains 14 residues. From germline, CDR1 is SGHKS and CDR2 YYEKEE (reference sequence). Trimming pared 2 bases from V and 5 bases from J, leaving 13 bases between.

The source of this sequence is a woman at least 80 years old with COVID-19, enrolled during active disease. Sample: peripheral blood. The V and J genes are TRBV5-5 and TRBJ1-1, with D possibly matching TRBD1 (6 bases). This chain's CDR3 is CASSFGARGTEAFF. CDR3 DNA: TGTGCCAGCAGCTTTGGGGCGAGGGGGACTGAAGCTTTCTTT.